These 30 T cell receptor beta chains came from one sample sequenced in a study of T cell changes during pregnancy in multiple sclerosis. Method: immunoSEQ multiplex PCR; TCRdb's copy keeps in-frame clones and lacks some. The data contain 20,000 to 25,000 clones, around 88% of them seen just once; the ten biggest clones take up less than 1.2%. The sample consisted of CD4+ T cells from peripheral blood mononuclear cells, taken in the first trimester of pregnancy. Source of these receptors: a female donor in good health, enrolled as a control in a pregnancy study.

CDR3 protein: CASSPKLFQETQYF. The CDR3 region has the DNA TGTGCCAGCAGCCCGAAGCTTTTTCAAGAGACCCAGTACTTC. The chain links TRBV6-1 to TRBJ2-5; no definite D call. CDR3 length equals 14 residues. Trimming left V 6 bases short and J 2 bases short, with 13 bases between. The germline V gene encodes CDR1 MNHNS and CDR2 SASEGT.

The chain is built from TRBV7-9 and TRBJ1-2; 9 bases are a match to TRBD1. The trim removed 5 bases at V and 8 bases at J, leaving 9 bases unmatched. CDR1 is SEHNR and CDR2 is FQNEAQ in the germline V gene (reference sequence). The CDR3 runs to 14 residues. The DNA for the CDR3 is TGTGCCAGCAGCGGAGGACAGGGGACCTTGGGCTACACCTTC. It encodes CASSGGQGTLGYTF.

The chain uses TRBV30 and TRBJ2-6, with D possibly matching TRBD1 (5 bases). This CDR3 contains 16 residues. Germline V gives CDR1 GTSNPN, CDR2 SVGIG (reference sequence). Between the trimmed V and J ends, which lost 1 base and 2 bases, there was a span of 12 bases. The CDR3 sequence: CAWSGGSKAGANVLTF. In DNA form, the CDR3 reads TGTGCCTGGAGTGGGGGCTCCAAGGCTGGGGCCAACGTCCTGACTTTC.

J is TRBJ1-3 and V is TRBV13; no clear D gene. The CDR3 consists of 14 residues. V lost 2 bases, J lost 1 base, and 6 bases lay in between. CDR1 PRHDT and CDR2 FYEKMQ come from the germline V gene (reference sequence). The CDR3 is CASSLRESGNTIYF. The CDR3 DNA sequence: TGTGCCAGCAGCTTACGAGAATCTGGAAACACCATATATTTT.

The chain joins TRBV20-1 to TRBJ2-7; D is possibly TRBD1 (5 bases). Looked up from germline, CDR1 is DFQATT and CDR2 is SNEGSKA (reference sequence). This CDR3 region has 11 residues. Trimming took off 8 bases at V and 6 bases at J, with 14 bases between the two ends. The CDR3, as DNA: TGCAGTTTTAGGGGCCTAGGCGAGCAGTACTTC. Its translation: CSFRGLGEQYF.

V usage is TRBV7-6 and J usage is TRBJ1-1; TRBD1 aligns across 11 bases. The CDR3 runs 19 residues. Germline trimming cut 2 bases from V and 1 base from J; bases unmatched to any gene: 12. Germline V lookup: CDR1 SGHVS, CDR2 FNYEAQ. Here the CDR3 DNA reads TGTGCCAGCAGCTTATGGGGGTGGGGACAGGGGGTTGAGAACACTGAAGCTTTCTTT. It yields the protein CASSLWGWGQGVENTEAFF.

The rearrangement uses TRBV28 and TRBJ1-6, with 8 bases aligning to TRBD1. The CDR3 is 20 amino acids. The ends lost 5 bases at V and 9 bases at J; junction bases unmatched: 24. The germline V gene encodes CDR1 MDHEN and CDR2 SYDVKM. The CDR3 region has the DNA TGTGCCAGCAGTCCAGTTTCCGCCGGGACAGGAAAGTGGAATTCTTCACCCCTCCACTTT. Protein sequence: CASSPVSAGTGKWNSSPLHF.

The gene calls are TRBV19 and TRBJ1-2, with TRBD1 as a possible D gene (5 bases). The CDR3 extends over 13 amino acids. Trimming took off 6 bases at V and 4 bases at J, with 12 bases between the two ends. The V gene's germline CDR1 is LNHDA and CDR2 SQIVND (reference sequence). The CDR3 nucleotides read TGTGCCAGTAGGACGACAGACAGCTATGGCTACACCTTC. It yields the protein CASRTTDSYGYTF. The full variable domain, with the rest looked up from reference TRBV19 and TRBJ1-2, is DGGITQSPKYLFRKEGQNVTLSCEQNLNHDAMYWYRQDPGQGLRLIYYSQIVNDFQKGDIAEGYSVSREKKESFPLTVTSAQKNPTAFYLCASRTTDSYGYTFGSGTRLTVV.

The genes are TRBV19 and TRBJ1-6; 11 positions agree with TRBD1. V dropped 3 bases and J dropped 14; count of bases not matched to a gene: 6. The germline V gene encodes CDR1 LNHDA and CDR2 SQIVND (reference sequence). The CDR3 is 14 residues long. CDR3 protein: CASSIGQGARSLHF. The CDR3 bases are TGTGCCAGTAGTATCGGACAGGGGGCAAGGTCCCTCCACTTT.

The DNA of the CDR3 is TGTGCCAGCAGCTTATCCTATGAGCAGTTCTTC. It translates to CASSLSYEQFF. This chain uses TRBV7-9 with TRBJ2-1; D not certain. CDR3 size: 11 residues. Germline CDR1 SEHNR, CDR2 FQNEAQ (reference sequence). V lost 2 bases, J lost 8 bases, and 4 bases lay in between. Full variable domain (outside the CDR3, taken from reference TRBV7-9 and TRBJ2-1): DTGVSQNPRHKITKRGQNVTFRCDPISEHNRLYWYRQTLGQGPEFLTYFQNEAQLEKSRLLSDRFSAERPKGSFSTLEIQRTEQGDSAMYLCASSLSYEQFFGPGTRLTVL.

The CDR3 bases are TGTGCCAGCAGCGTTAGGATCGGGACAGGGTTATCCGAGCAGTACTTC. This codes for CASSVRIGTGLSEQYF. The rearrangement uses TRBV7-9 and TRBJ2-7; the match to TRBD1 covers 9 bases. Germline-derived CDR1 and CDR2 are SEHNR and FQNEAQ (reference sequence). This CDR3 is built from 16 residues. V trimming: 5 bases; J trimming: 6 bases; junction bases outside the gene matches: 14.

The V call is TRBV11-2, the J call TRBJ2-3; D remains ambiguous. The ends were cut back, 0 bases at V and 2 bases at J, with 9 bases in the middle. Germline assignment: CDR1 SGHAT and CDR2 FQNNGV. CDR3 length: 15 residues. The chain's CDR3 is CASSLEVRTTDTQYF. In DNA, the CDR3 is TGTGCCAGCAGCTTAGAGGTCAGAACCACAGATACGCAGTATTTT.

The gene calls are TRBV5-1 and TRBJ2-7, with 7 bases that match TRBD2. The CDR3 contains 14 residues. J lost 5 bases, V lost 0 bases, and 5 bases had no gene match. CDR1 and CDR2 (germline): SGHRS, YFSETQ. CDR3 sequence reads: CASSLAAGKNEQYF. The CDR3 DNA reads TGCGCCAGCAGCTTGGCAGCGGGGAAAAACGAGCAGTACTTC.

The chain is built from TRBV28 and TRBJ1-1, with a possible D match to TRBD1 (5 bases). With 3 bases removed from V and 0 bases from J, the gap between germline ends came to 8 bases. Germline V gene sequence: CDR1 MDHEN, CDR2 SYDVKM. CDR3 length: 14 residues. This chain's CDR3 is CASSFIGVNTEAFF. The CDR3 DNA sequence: TGTGCCAGCAGTTTTATAGGGGTGAACACTGAAGCTTTCTTT. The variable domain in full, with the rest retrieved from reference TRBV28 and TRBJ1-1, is DVKVTQSSRYLVKRTGEKVFLECVQDMDHENMFWYRQDPGLGLRLIYFSYDVKMKEKGDIPEGYSVSREKKERFSLILESASTNQTSMYLCASSFIGVNTEAFFGQGTRLTVV.

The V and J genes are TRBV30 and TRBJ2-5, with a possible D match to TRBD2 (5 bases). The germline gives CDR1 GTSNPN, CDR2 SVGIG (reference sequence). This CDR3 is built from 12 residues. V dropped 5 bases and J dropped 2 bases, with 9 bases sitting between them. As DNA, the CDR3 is TGTGCCTGGGAGAGCGGTCAAGAGACCCAGTACTTC. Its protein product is CAWESGQETQYF.

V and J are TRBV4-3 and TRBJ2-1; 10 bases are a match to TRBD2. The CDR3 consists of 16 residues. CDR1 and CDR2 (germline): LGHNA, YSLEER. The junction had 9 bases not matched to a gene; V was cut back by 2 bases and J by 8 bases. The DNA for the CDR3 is TGCGCCAGCAGCCAACCAAGCGGGGGGGCGGCGGATGAGCAGTTCTTC. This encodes CASSQPSGGAADEQFF.

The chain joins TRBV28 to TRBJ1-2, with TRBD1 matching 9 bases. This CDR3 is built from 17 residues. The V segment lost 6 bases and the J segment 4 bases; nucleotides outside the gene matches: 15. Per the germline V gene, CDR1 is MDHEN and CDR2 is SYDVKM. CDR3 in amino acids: CASSTPVLRDRVYGYTF. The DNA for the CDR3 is TGTGCCAGCAGCACACCCGTACTCCGGGACAGGGTCTATGGCTACACCTTC.

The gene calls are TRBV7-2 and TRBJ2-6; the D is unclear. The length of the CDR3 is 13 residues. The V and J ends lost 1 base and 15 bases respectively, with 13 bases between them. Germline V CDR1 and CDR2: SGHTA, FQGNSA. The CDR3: CASSLDQVSALTF. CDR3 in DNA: TGTGCCAGCAGCTTAGATCAGGTTTCAGCCCTGACTTTC.

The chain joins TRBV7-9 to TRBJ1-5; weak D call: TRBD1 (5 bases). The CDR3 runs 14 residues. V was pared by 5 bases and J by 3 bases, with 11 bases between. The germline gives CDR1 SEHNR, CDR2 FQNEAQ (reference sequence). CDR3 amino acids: CASSADSTNQPQHF. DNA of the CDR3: TGTGCCAGCAGCGCTGACAGTACCAATCAGCCCCAGCATTTT.

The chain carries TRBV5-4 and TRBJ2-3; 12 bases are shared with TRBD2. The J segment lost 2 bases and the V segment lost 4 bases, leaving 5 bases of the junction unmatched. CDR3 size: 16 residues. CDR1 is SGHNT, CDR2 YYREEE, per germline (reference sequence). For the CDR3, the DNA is TGTGCCAGCAGCCCGGGACTAGCGGGTTACACAGATACGCAGTATTTT. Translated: CASSPGLAGYTDTQYF.

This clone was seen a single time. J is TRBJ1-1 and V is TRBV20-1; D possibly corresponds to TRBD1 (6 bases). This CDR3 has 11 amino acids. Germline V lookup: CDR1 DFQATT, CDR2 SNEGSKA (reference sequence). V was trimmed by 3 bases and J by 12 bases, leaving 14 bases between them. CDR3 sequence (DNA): TGCAGTGCTAGCTCCGGACAGATGACTTTCTTT. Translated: CSASSGQMTFF.

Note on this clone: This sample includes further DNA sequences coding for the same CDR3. CDR3 sequence: CASSLGGGTEAFF. The CDR3 DNA follows: TGCGCCAGCAGCTTGGGCGGTGGAACTGAAGCTTTCTTT. The chain is built from TRBV5-1 and TRBJ1-1; the D is unclear. Germline CDR1 is SGHRS and CDR2 is YFSETQ. Trimming removed 0 bases at V and 5 bases at J, with 8 bases between. The CDR3 loop spans 13 amino acids. Complete variable domain (other parts from reference TRBV5-1 and TRBJ1-1): KAGVTQTPRYLIKTRGQQVTLSCSPISGHRSVSWYQQTPGQGLQFLFEYFSETQRNKGNFPGRFSGRQFSNSRSEMNVSTLELGDSALYLCASSLGGGTEAFFGQGTRLTVV.

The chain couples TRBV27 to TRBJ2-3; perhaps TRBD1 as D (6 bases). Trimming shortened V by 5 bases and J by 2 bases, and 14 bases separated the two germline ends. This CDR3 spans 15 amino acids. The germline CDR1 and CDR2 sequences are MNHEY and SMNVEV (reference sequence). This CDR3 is CASSVPGTTTDTQYF. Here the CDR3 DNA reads TGTGCCAGCAGTGTACCCGGGACAACCACAGATACGCAGTATTTT.

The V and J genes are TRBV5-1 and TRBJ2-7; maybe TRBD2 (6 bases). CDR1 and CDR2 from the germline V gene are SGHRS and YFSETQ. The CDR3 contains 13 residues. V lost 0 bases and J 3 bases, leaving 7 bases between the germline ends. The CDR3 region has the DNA TGCGCCAGCAGCTTGGCGGGGGTCTACGAGCAGTACTTC. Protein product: CASSLAGVYEQYF.

The CDR3 nucleotides are TGTGCCAGCAGCTCGGGACAGCCTCTCTATGGCTACACCTTC. Amino acid sequence: CASSSGQPLYGYTF. The rearrangement joins TRBV7-3 to TRBJ1-2, with 7 bases fitting TRBD1. V shed 4 bases and J 4 bases; nucleotides not matched to a gene: 6. Germline values: CDR1 SGHTA, CDR2 FQGTGA. The CDR3 extends over 14 amino acids.

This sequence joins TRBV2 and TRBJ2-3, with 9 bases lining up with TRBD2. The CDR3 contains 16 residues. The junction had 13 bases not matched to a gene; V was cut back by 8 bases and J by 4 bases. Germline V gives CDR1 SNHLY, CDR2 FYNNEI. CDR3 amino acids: CASRAMASGEADTQYF. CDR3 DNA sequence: TGTGCCAGCCGTGCGATGGCTAGCGGGGAGGCAGATACGCAGTATTTT.

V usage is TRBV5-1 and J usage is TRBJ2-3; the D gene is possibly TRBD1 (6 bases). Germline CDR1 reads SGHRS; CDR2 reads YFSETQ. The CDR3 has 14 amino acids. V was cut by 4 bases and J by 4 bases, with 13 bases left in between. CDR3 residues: CASSRDRYADTQYF. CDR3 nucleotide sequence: TGCGCCAGCAGCCGCGACAGGTATGCAGATACGCAGTATTTT.

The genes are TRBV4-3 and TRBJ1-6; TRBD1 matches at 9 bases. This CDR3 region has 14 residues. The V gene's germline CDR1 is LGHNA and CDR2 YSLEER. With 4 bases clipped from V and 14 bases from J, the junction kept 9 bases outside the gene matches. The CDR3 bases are TGCGCCAGCAGCCCGGGACAGGGAAGGTCGGCCCTCCACTTT. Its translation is CASSPGQGRSALHF.

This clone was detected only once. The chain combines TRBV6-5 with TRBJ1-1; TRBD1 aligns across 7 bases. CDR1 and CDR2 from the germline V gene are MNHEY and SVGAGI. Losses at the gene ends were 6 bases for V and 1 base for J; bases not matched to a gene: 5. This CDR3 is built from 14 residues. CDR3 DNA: TGTGCCAGCAGCACAAGGACAGGGAACACTGAAGCTTTCTTT. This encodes CASSTRTGNTEAFF.

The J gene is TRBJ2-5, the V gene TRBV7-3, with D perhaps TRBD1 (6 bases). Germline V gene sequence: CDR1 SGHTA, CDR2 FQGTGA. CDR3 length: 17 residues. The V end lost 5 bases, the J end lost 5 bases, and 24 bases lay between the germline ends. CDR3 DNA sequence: TGTGCCAGCAGCCACCATGGGGGCAGGCTGGGCGGGGAGACCCAGTACTTC. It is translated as CASSHHGGRLGGETQYF.